This T cell receptor beta chain is from a study of shared clonotypes between healthy human individuals. General observations from the study: An effect of sequencing depth on clonotype sharing among donors was expected.

Division of CD4+ cells produced a CD45RA+ naive subset and a CD45RA-negative memory subset. Note on this clone: What it binds is unknown.

Germline V lookup: CDR1 SGHNT, CDR2 YYREEE (reference sequence). Unmatched junction bases numbered 14, after V lost 4 bases and J lost 0 bases. This CDR3 has 18 amino acids. Some 30,000 T cell genomes (about 0.2 ug DNA) went into each sorted-subset replicate. Study processing details: Without quality scores, immunoSEQ junctional reads could not be filtered like full-length reads. The table came from immunoSEQ multiplex PCR; TCRdb's copy has only in-frame clones and leaves some out. The D gene and trimming were derived from the DNA, and the V and J assignments and clone size from that table. This sample has over a million clones, with 97% to 99% found just once.

The specimen was naive CD4+ T cells sorted from blood. The subset denotes: CD45RA+ positively selected. The receptor was derived from a man aged 25-40 years in good health. This chain connects TRBV5-4 to TRBJ1-2, with 8 bases lining up with TRBD1. DNA for the CDR3: TGTGCCAGCAGCCCCAGGGGCGGACAGGGAACAGCTAACTATGGCTACACCTTC. Translating it yields CASSPRGGQGTANYGYTF.